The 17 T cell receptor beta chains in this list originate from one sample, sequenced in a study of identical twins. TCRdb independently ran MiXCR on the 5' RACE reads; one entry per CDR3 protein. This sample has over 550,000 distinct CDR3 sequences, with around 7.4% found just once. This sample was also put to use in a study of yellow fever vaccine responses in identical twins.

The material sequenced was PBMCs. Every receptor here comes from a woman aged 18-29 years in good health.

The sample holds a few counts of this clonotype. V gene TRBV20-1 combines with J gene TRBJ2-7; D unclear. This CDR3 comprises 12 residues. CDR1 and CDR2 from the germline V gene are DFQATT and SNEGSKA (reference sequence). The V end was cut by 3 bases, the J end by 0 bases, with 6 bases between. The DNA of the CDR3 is TGCAGTGCTAGCCCGAGCTCCTACGAGCAGTACGTC. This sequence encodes CSASPSSYEQYV.

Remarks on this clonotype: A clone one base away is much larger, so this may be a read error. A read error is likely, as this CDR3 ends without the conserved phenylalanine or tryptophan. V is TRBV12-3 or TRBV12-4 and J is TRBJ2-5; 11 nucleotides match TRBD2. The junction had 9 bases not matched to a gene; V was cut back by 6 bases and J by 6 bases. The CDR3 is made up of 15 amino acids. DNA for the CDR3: TGTGCCAGCAGAGGGACTAGCGGTTCGGGGCAGACCCAGTACCTC. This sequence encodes CASRGTSGSGQTQYL.

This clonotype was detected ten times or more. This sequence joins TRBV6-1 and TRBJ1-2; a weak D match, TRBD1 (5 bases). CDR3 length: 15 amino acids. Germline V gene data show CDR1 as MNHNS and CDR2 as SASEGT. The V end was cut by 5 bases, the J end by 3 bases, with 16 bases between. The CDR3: CASSPDSHSYYGYTF. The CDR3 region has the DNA TGTGCCAGCAGTCCAGACAGTCACTCTTACTATGGCTACACCTTC.

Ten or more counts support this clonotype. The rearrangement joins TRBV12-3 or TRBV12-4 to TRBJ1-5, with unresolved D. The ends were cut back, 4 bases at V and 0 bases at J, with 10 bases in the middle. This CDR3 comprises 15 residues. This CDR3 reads CASSSTPVSNQPQHF. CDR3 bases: TGTGCCAGCAGTTCGACCCCAGTTAGCAATCAGCCCCAGCATTTT.

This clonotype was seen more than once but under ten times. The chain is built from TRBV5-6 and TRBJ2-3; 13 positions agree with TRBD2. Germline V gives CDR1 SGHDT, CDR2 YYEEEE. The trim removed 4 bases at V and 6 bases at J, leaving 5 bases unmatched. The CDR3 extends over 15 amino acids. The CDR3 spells CASSGLAGAIDTQYF. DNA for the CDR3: TGTGCCAGCAGCGGACTAGCGGGAGCGATTGATACGCAGTATTTT. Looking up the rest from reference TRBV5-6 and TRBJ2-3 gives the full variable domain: DAGVTQSPTHLIKTRGQQVTLRCSPKSGHDTVSWYQQALGQGPQFIFQYYEEEERQRGNFPDRFSGHQFPNYSSELNVNALLLGDSALYLCASSGLAGAIDTQYFGPGTRLTVL.

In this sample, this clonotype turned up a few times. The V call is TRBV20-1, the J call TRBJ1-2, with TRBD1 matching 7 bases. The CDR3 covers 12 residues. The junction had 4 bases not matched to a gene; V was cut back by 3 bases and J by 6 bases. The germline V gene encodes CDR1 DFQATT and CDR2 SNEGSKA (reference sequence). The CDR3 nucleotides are TGCAGTGCTAGGGAGGGGGCAAATGGCTACACCTTC. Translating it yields CSAREGANGYTF.

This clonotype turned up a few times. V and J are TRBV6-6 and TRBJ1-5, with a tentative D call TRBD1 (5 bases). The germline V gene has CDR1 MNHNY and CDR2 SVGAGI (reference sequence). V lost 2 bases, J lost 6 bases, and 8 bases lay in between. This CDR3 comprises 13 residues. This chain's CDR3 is CASSYEGSQPQHF. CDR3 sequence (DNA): TGTGCCAGCAGTTACGAGGGGAGTCAGCCCCAGCATTTT.

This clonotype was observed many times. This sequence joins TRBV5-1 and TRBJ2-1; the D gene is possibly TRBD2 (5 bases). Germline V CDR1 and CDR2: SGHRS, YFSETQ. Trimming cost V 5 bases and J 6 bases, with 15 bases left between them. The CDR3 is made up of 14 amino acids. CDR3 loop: CASSLAVTSNEQFF. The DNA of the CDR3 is TGCGCCAGCAGTCTAGCCGTGACCAGCAATGAGCAGTTCTTC.

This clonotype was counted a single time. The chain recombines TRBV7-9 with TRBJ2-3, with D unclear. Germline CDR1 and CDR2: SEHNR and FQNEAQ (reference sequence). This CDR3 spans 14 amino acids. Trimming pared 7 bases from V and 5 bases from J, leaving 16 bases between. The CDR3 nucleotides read TGTGCCAGCACCGCTGTGCTACTGGGAGATACGCAGTATTTT. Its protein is CASTAVLLGDTQYF.

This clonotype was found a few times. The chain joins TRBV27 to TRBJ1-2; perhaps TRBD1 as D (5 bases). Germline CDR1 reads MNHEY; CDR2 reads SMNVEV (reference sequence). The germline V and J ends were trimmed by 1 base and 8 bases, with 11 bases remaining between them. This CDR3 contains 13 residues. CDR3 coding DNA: TGTGCCAGCAGTTTATTGGGGGACGAGGGCTACACCTTC. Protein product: CASSLLGDEGYTF.

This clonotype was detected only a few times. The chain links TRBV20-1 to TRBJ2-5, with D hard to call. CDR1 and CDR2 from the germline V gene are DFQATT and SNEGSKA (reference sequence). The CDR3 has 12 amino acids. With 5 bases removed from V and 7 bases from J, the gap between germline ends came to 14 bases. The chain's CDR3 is CSAPYPTGTQYF. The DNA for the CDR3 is TGCAGTGCTCCTTATCCGACGGGGACCCAGTACTTC.

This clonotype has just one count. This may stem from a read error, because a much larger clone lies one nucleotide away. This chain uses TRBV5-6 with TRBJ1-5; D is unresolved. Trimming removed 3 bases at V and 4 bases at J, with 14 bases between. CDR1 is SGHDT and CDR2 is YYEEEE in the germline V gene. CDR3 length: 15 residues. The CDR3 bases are TGTGCCAGCAGCTACCGGTGGGCCGGGAATCAGCCCCAGCATTTT. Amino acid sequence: CASSYRWAGNQPQHF.

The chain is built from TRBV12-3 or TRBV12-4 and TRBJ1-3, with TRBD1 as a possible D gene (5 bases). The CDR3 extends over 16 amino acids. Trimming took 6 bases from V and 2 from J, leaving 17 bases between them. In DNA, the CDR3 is TGTGCCAGCAGCCCGGTGGACATGTTACCTGGAAACACCATATATTTT. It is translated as CASSPVDMLPGNTIYF.

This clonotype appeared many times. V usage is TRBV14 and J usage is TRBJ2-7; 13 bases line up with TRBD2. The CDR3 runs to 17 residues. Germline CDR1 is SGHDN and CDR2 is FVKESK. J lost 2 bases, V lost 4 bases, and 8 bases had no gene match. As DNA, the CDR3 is TGTGCCAGCAGCCGCGGACTAGCGGGAGTGACTACCTACGAGCAGTACTTC. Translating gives CASSRGLAGVTTYEQYF.

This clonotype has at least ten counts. The CDR3 nucleotides read TGTGCCAGCAGTTTATCCGGGGGCTTTAGCGGCTACGAGCAGTACTTC. This gives the protein CASSLSGGFSGYEQYF. The rearrangement links TRBV27 to TRBJ2-7; D could derive from TRBD1 or TRBD2 (6 bases each). V was clipped by 0 bases and J by 3 bases, with 15 bases between them. This CDR3 has 16 amino acids. CDR1 is MNHEY, CDR2 SMNVEV, per germline (reference sequence).

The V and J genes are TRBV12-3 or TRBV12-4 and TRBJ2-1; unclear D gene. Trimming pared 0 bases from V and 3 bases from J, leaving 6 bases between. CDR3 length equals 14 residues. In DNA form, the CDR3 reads TGTGCCAGCAGTTTAGCCTTAATCTACAATGAGCAGTTCTTC. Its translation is CASSLALIYNEQFF.

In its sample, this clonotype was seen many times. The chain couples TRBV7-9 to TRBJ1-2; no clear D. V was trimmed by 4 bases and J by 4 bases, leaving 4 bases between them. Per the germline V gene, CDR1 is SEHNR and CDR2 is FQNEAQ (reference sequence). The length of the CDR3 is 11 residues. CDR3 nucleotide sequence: TGTGCCAGCAGCTCTTCCTATGGCTACACCTTC. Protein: CASSSSYGYTF.